This T cell receptor beta chain was found in a study of PD-1 blockade in classical Hodgkin lymphoma. This clone was detected once. What it recognizes is unknown. The ends were cut back, 4 bases at V and 1 base at J, with 5 bases in the middle. This CDR3 comprises 11 residues. Per the germline V gene, CDR1 is GTSNPN and CDR2 is SVGIG (reference sequence). Regarding the study as a whole: Possibly reflecting disease activity or prior therapy, repertoire differences have causes that remain undefined. Diversity in CD4+ TCRs, unlike that measured in CD8+ TCRs, had risen significantly by C4D1. Reported findings placed baseline TCR diversity lower in newly diagnosed patients (compared with healthy donors).

The time point was: cycle 4 day 1 (C4D1), after 6 weeks of nivolumab. Following autologous stem cell transplantation, relapse occurred in every patient, and exposure to brentuximab vedotin varied. Magnetic depletion of unwanted cells isolated CD4+ T cells from thawed PBMCs. The repertoire was sequenced with immunoSEQ multiplex PCR; TCRdb's copy has only in-frame clones and lacks some. The sample has 31,000 or so clones; about 88% are singletons. The chain couples TRBV30 to TRBJ2-7; D not certain. This TCR was sampled from a human donor with classical Hodgkin lymphoma. The material was CD4+ T cells from blood, obtained before the fourth cycle of nivolumab. The CDR3, as DNA: TGTGCCTGGAAAGTTTCCTACGAGCAGTACTTC. Amino acid sequence: CAWKVSYEQYF.